This T cell receptor beta chain is drawn from a study of blood T cell repertoires in COVID-19 (dated by TCRdb to the early 2020s). In terms of the full investigation: The collaborator samples originated in the United States, Italy and Spain and spanned the acute and convalescent phases of COVID-19. Where available, HLA class I and class II types were obtained from metadata supplied by the sample provider rather than from assay-based typing. The prospective study material was composed of cDNA or gDNA derived from T cells, B-cell-depleted T cells, or PBMCs. Sample metadata almost always included a de-identified subject ID, COVID-19 status, age in years and sex. The dataset comprised deeply sampled blood TCRbeta repertoires from subjects exposed to, actively infected with, or recovered from COVID-19. Samples came from the ongoing ImmuneRACE study (first 160 participants) plus 1,254 subjects from 6 global collaborators. The repertoires were made available in a free public database intended to serve as a resource for research on the immune response to SARS-CoV-2. What the research found in general, with its limitations: How much clinical and demographic metadata was included differed by source and by participant, and the metadata was provided uncurated.

The immunoSEQ Assay, a bias-controlled multiplex PCR, was used to amplify TCRbeta CDR3 regions from genomic DNA. In the source study's methods: Nucleated cell counts per sample were estimated from amplification of reference gene primers within the assay. To quantify the absolute abundance of each unique TCRbeta CDR3 rearrangement, sequence reads were collapsed and filtered. Productive Simpson clonality was computed per sample as the square root of Simpson's diversity index over productive rearrangements. This immuneACCESS table, as held by TCRdb, lists in-frame sequences with V and J called but not all clones. Of the missing ones, under half trace to an unresolved V gene in checked studies; the others have no known cause. The V and J calls and clone size come from that table; D and trimming were worked out from the DNA. The sample table contains roughly 260,000 clones; only one count was recorded for 75% to 95% of them. In total, the top ten clones hold approximately 2% of the sample.

Participants in the prospective study were aged roughly 18 to 95 years, lived in 20 to 30 United States geographic areas, and enrolled through a virtual design. In the prospective study, participants were assigned to cohorts based on the clinical history participants reported in a screening survey and a study questionnaire. Recovered participants in ImmuneRACE Cohort 3 were defined as having two consecutive negative NP/OP PCR tests, clearance from a healthcare professional, or resolution of symptoms. In the prospective study, mobile phlebotomists collected whole blood, serum and a nasopharyngeal or oropharyngeal swab from each participant. Participants in the prospective study had the option to provide additional blood draws and questionnaires over a 2-month period. Before DNA extraction, prospective study blood samples were shipped either frozen or at room temperature. Comments on this clone: The target of this receptor is not known. Qualities for individual bases were not recorded, and no much larger clone is one base off.

The CDR3 numbers 15 residues from cysteine through phenylalanine. Only CDR3 DNA remains: 45 bases, in frame from the first base. V loses 6 bases at its end and J loses 4 bases; junction bases beyond the gene matches: 10. The germline V gene gives CDR1 as MDHEN and CDR2 as SYDVKM. The receptor chain draws on TRBV28 and TRBJ1-2, and 8 junctional nucleotides match TRBD1. The sample comprised PBMCs or T cells enriched from blood (not recorded which). The source of this sequence is a woman between 18 and 30 years old who had recovered from COVID-19. The base sequence is TGTGCCAGCAGACCTGCCGGGACAGGCGGCTATGGCTACACCTTC. Its coded protein is CASRPAGTGGYGYTF.